This T cell receptor beta chain was documented in a study of blood T cell repertoires in COVID-19. Looking at the study overall: Acute and convalescent COVID-19 specimens originated in the United States, Italy and Spain.

Per the original methods: Amplified reference gene primers provided the basis for estimating nucleated cell counts. Method: immunoSEQ multiplex PCR; TCRdb's copy keeps in-frame clones and lacks some. The V and J calls and the clone size are those of that table, but D and trimming were determined from the DNA. The sample has tens of thousands of clones, around 88% seen once. Remarks on this clone: This sample includes further DNA sequences coding for the same CDR3.

The CDR3 is 15 residues long. With V trimmed by 5 bases and J by 4 bases, 4 bases remained unmatched. In germline, CDR1 is SEHNR, CDR2 FQNEAQ (reference sequence). The gene calls are TRBV7-9 and TRBJ1-5; TRBD1 matches 11 bases. The TCR was taken from a woman of 80 years or more with active or convalescent COVID-19. Specimen: peripheral blood. CDR3 sequence reads: CASSLGTGGNQPQHF. The CDR3, as DNA: TGTGCCAGCAGCCTCGGGACAGGGGGTAATCAGCCCCAGCATTTT.